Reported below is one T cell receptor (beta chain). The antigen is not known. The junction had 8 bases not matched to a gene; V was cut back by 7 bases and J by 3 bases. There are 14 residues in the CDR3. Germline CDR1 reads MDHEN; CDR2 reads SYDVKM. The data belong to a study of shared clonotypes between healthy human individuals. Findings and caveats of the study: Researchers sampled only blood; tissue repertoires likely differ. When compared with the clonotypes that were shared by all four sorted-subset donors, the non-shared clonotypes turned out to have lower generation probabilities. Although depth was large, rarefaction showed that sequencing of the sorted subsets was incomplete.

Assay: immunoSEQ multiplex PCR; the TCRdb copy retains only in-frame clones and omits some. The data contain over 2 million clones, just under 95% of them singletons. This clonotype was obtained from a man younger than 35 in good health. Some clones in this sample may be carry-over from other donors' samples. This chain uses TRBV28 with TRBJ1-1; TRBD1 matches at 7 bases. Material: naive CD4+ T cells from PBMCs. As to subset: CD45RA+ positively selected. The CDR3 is CASIPGTAHTEAFF. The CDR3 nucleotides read TGTGCCAGCATTCCCGGGACAGCCCACACTGAAGCTTTCTTT.